This paragraph reports one T cell receptor beta chain. This entry belongs to a study of blood T cell repertoires in COVID-19. The CDR3 is made up of 17 amino acids. Trimming took 7 bases from V and 6 from J; bases not matched to a gene: 17. Germline-derived CDR1 and CDR2 are LNHDA and SQIVND (reference sequence). Authors' processing steps: Estimation of nucleated cell counts relied on the amplification of reference gene primers. Clones were sequenced by immunoSEQ multiplex PCR, and TCRdb holds only the in-frame ones, with some missing. The D gene and trimming were derived from the DNA, and the V and J assignments and clone size from that table. The table lists some 25,000 clones, 70% to 90% of them singletons.

This clonotype was sampled from a woman in her 70s with COVID-19, enrolled during active disease. The chain carries TRBV19 and TRBJ2-3; 9 bases align to TRBD2. The source material was peripheral blood. The CDR3 nucleotides are TGTGCCAGTACCGCCCGCGGGAGAGCGGGGGGAATGGATACGCAGTATTTT. Protein product: CASTARGRAGGMDTQYF. The complete variable domain, with remaining parts taken from reference TRBV19 and TRBJ2-3, reads DGGITQSPKYLFRKEGQNVTLSCEQNLNHDAMYWYRQDPGQGLRLIYYSQIVNDFQKGDIAEGYSVSREKKESFPLTVTSAQKNPTAFYLCASTARGRAGGMDTQYFGPGTRLTVL.